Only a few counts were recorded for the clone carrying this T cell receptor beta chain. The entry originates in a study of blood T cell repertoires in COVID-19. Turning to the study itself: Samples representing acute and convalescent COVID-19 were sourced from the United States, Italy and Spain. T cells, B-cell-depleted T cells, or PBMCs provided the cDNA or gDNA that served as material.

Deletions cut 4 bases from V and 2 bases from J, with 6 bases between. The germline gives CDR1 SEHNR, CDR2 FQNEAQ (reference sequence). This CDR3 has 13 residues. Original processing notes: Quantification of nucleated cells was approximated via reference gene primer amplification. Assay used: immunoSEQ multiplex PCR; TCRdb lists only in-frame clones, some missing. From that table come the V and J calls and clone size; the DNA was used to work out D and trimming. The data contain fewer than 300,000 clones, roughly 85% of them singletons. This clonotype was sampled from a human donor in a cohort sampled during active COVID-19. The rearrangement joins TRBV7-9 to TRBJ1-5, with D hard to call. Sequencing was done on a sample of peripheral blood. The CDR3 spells CASSWEGNQPQHF. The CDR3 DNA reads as TGTGCCAGCAGCTGGGAGGGCAATCAGCCCCAGCATTTT.